These 25 T cell receptor beta chains were sequenced from one sample in a study of cytomegalovirus exposure and HLA in healthy donors. PCR involved 60 Vbeta and 13 Jbeta primers. The assay was immunoSEQ multiplex PCR, and TCRdb's table has in-frame clones only and misses some. The table gives tens of thousands of clones; the top ten clones make up 15% to 19% of it. Specimen: PBMCs. These receptors were taken from a man in his fifties in good health and CMV-seropositive.

V and J are TRBV30 and TRBJ1-2, with D unresolved. The V end lost 5 bases, the J end lost 2 bases, and 6 bases lay between the germline ends. Germline V gene sequence: CDR1 GTSNPN, CDR2 SVGIG (reference sequence). The CDR3 has 11 amino acids. CDR3 protein: CAWSSNYGYTF. For the CDR3, the DNA is TGTGCCTGGTCTTCGAACTATGGCTACACCTTC.

The J gene is TRBJ1-2, the V gene TRBV28, with TRBD1 as a possible D gene (5 bases). The CDR3 is 15 residues long. The V end was cut by 2 bases, the J end by 5 bases, with 15 bases between. The V gene's germline CDR1 is MDHEN and CDR2 SYDVKM. The CDR3 here is CASSLQGRTLYGYTF. DNA for the CDR3: TGTGCCAGCAGTTTACAGGGAAGGACATTATATGGCTACACCTTC.

The V call is TRBV7-2, the J call TRBJ2-5, with 10 positions matching TRBD1. The CDR3 contains 16 residues. The V gene end was trimmed by 5 bases and the J gene end by 5 bases; junction bases not matched to a gene: 11. Germline CDR1 and CDR2: SGHTA and FQGNSA. In nucleotides, the CDR3 is TGTGCCAGCAGCCCGGGACAGGGGCGTCTTAGGGAGACCCAGTACTTC. As protein: CASSPGQGRLRETQYF.

The rearrangement joins TRBV4-2 to TRBJ1-4; possible D gene TRBD1, 6 bases. The length of the CDR3 is 16 residues. Germline CDR1 is LGHNA and CDR2 is YNFKEQ. V lost 0 bases and J 2 bases, leaving 10 bases between the germline ends. In DNA form, the CDR3 reads TGTGCCAGCAGCCAAGATTCCAGGGGCACTAATGAAAAACTGTTTTTT. Its translation: CASSQDSRGTNEKLFF.

V gene TRBV29-1 combines with J gene TRBJ2-3, with TRBD1 matching over 8 bases. The CDR3 is 13 amino acids. Trimming at V came to 5 bases and at J to 0 bases, leaving 1 base not matched to a gene. Looked up from germline, CDR1 is SQVTM and CDR2 is ANQGSEA. DNA of the CDR3: TGCAGCGTTCGACAGGGGAGCACAGATACGCAGTATTTT. Translated, it gives CSVRQGSTDTQYF.

CDR3 nucleotide sequence: TGTGCTAGCCGGGATGGCGAAAACATTCAGTACTTC. This translates into CASRDGENIQYF. V and J are TRBV12-5 and TRBJ2-4, with a tentative D call TRBD2 (5 bases). With 9 bases removed from V and 5 bases from J, the gap between germline ends came to 11 bases. The CDR3 totals 12 residues. Germline V gene lookup returns CDR1 LGHNT and CDR2 FRNRAP. The whole variable domain, filled in from reference TRBV12-5 and TRBJ2-4, reads DARVTQTPRHKVTEMGQEVTMRCQPILGHNTVFWYRQTMMQGLELLAYFRNRAPLDDSGMPKDRFSAEMPDATLATLKIQPSEPRDSAVYFCASRDGENIQYFGAGTRLSVL.

This chain's CDR3 is CASSFPSGSLQRYEQYV. The DNA for the CDR3 is TGTGCCAGCAGCTTCCCTAGCGGTTCACTTCAACGCTACGAGCAGTACGTC. This rearrangement joins TRBV5-4 to TRBJ2-7, with 7 positions matching TRBD2. The CDR3 has 17 amino acids. J lost 3 bases, V lost 2 bases, and 14 bases had no gene match. CDR1 is SGHNT, CDR2 YYREEE, per germline (reference sequence).

The chain links TRBV30 to TRBJ1-1, with 8 bases aligning to TRBD1. The CDR3 length is 16 residues. With 2 bases clipped from V and 0 bases from J, the junction kept 8 bases outside the gene matches. The V gene's germline CDR1 is GTSNPN and CDR2 SVGIG (reference sequence). Here the CDR3 DNA reads TGTGCCTGGAGTCCAAGACAGGGGCCGGTGAACACTGAAGCTTTCTTT. Protein sequence: CAWSPRQGPVNTEAFF.

V is TRBV9 and J is TRBJ1-4; D ambiguous. CDR1 SGDLS and CDR2 YYNGEE come from the germline V gene. Between the trimmed V and J ends, which lost 2 bases and 0 bases, there was a span of 8 bases. The CDR3 consists of 15 residues. The CDR3, as DNA: TGTGCCAGCAGCGTTGGGCCCGCAACTAATGAAAAACTGTTTTTT. Translated: CASSVGPATNEKLFF.

The V call is TRBV19, the J call TRBJ1-1, with TRBD1 as a possible D gene (6 bases). CDR3 length equals 12 residues. The V and J ends lost 8 bases and 1 base respectively, with 8 bases between them. Looked up from germline, CDR1 is LNHDA and CDR2 is SQIVND (reference sequence). The CDR3 is CASQTGNTEAFF. CDR3 nucleotide sequence: TGTGCCAGTCAGACAGGGAACACTGAAGCTTTCTTT.

V usage is TRBV29-1 and J usage is TRBJ2-2, with TRBD2 matching 8 bases. The germline V gene encodes CDR1 SQVTM and CDR2 ANQGSEA. The CDR3 loop spans 15 amino acids. V lost 7 bases, J lost 4 bases, and 11 bases stayed unmatched. The CDR3 sequence: CSDPGVAGTTGELFF. CDR3 nucleotides: TGCAGCGACCCAGGGGTAGCGGGGACCACCGGGGAGCTGTTTTTT.

The chain is built from TRBV6-5 and TRBJ1-5; 8 bases agree with TRBD1. With V trimmed by 8 bases and J by 6 bases, 9 bases remained unmatched. CDR3 length equals 14 residues. Germline V gene lookup returns CDR1 MNHEY and CDR2 SVGAGI. The CDR3, as DNA: TGTGCCAGCGCCCCCGGACAGGGTGTTCAGCCCCAGCATTTT. This translates into CASAPGQGVQPQHF.

The chain employs TRBV30 and TRBJ2-1, with D perhaps matching TRBD2 (5 bases). Germline V gene data show CDR1 as GTSNPN and CDR2 as SVGIG (reference sequence). V lost 2 bases and J lost 5, with 10 bases in between. CDR3 length: 13 residues. The CDR3 region is CAWSRGFDNEQFF. Written as DNA, the CDR3 is TGTGCCTGGAGTCGGGGTTTCGACAATGAGCAGTTCTTC.

V is TRBV9 and J is TRBJ2-7; TRBD2 matches 11 bases. V was pared by 4 bases and J by 3 bases, with 6 bases of the junction left unmatched. This CDR3 has 15 amino acids. The germline V gene has CDR1 SGDLS and CDR2 YYNGEE. For the CDR3, the DNA is TGTGCCAGCAGCCCTAGCGGGGGGCACCTCTACGAGCAGTACTTC. Protein product: CASSPSGGHLYEQYF.

The V and J genes are TRBV7-9 and TRBJ2-3; tentatively, D is TRBD1 (5 bases). From germline, CDR1 is SEHNR and CDR2 FQNEAQ (reference sequence). The V gene lost 3 bases and the J gene lost 4 bases, with 17 bases spanning the gap. The CDR3 consists of 16 residues. The CDR3 protein is CASSLSRAQDPDTQYF. The CDR3 nucleotides are TGTGCCAGCAGCTTGTCCAGGGCACAGGACCCAGATACGCAGTATTTT. The full variable domain, completed using reference TRBV7-9 and TRBJ2-3, is DTGVSQNPRHKITKRGQNVTFRCDPISEHNRLYWYRQTLGQGPEFLTYFQNEAQLEKSRLLSDRFSAERPKGSFSTLEIQRTEQGDSAMYLCASSLSRAQDPDTQYFGPGTRLTVL.

The chain recombines TRBV7-2 with TRBJ1-1; D ambiguous. The germline gives CDR1 SGHTA, CDR2 FQGNSA. The V gene lost 1 base and the J gene lost 1 base, with 7 bases spanning the gap. This CDR3 spans 14 amino acids. CDR3 sequence: CASSLEAGNTEAFF. CDR3 sequence (DNA): TGTGCCAGCAGCTTAGAGGCAGGGAACACTGAAGCTTTCTTT.

V and J are TRBV9 and TRBJ2-1, with TRBD2 as a possible D gene (6 bases). Looked up from germline, CDR1 is SGDLS and CDR2 is YYNGEE. The CDR3 spans 15 residues. V lost 3 bases, J lost 3 bases, and 13 bases lay in between. CDR3 protein: CASSAGAGFYNEQFF. The CDR3 nucleotides read TGTGCCAGCAGCGCAGGTGCGGGGTTCTACAATGAGCAGTTCTTC.

This sequence joins TRBV19 and TRBJ1-4; 9 bases agree with TRBD1. This CDR3 spans 14 amino acids. Germline V gene data show CDR1 as LNHDA and CDR2 as SQIVND (reference sequence). With 6 bases clipped from V and 8 bases from J, the junction kept 7 bases outside the gene matches. Here the CDR3 reads CASRITGGREKLFF. The DNA of the CDR3 is TGTGCCAGTAGGATAACAGGGGGCCGAGAAAAACTGTTTTTT.

The chain combines TRBV18 with TRBJ2-3; D perhaps matches TRBD2 (6 bases). Germline CDR1 reads KGHSH; CDR2 reads LQKENI. Trimming stripped 1 base from V and 0 bases from J, with 20 bases between. The CDR3 extends over 19 amino acids. The CDR3 reads CASSPLPQRAISSTDTQYF. CDR3 DNA sequence: TGTGCCAGCTCACCACTCCCCCAGCGGGCCATTTCTAGCACAGATACGCAGTATTTT. The whole variable domain, remainder taken from reference TRBV18 and TRBJ2-3, is NAGVMQNPRHLVRRRGQEARLRCSPMKGHSHVYWYRQLPEEGLKFMVYLQKENIIDESGMPKERFSAEFPKEGPSILRIQQVVRGDSAAYFCASSPLPQRAISSTDTQYFGPGTRLTVL.

The chain recombines TRBV6-5 with TRBJ2-7, with 7 positions matching TRBD1. This CDR3 contains 14 residues. Per the germline V gene, CDR1 is MNHEY and CDR2 is SVGAGI. Trimming took 0 bases from V and 2 from J; bases not matched to a gene: 1. The CDR3 bases are TGTGCCAGCAGTTACTCCGGGACAGCCTACGAGCAGTACTTC. Translation: CASSYSGTAYEQYF.

This chain connects TRBV7-9 to TRBJ2-7; D is possibly TRBD2 (5 bases). The V end lost 3 bases, the J end lost 0 bases, and 12 bases lay between the germline ends. Germline-derived CDR1 and CDR2 are SEHNR and FQNEAQ (reference sequence). CDR3 size: 15 residues. In nucleotides, the CDR3 is TGTGCCAGCAGCTTGTTTACTAGTAACTCCTACGAGCAGTACGTC. Protein product: CASSLFTSNSYEQYV.

The chain joins TRBV7-9 to TRBJ1-4, with 10 bases aligning to TRBD1. Germline-derived CDR1 and CDR2 are SEHNR and FQNEAQ (reference sequence). The length of the CDR3 is 15 residues. V dropped 5 bases and J dropped 5; count of bases not matched to a gene: 5. The CDR3 spells CASSKTTGGNEKLFF. The DNA for the CDR3 is TGTGCCAGCAGCAAAACGACAGGGGGCAATGAAAAACTGTTTTTT. Complete variable domain (other parts from reference TRBV7-9 and TRBJ1-4): DTGVSQNPRHKITKRGQNVTFRCDPISEHNRLYWYRQTLGQGPEFLTYFQNEAQLEKSRLLSDRFSAERPKGSFSTLEIQRTEQGDSAMYLCASSKTTGGNEKLFFGSGTQLSVL.

The chain combines TRBV4-3 with TRBJ1-1; D is ambiguous. Germline CDR1 reads LGHNA; CDR2 reads YSLEER. V was trimmed by 4 bases and J by 5 bases, leaving 11 bases between them. This CDR3 region has 13 residues. CDR3 in DNA: TGCGCCAGCAGCCGAGTACGCGAGACTGAAGCTTTCTTT. Its protein is CASSRVRETEAFF.

This chain links TRBV10-1 with TRBJ1-1; 12 nucleotides align to TRBD1. Germline assignment: CDR1 WNHNN and CDR2 SYGVQD (reference sequence). The CDR3 consists of 13 residues. V lost 6 bases and J lost 10; bases outside the gene matches: 6. In DNA form, the CDR3 reads TGCGCCAGCAGCCGGGACAGGGGGCAACCAGCTTTCTTT. Encoded protein: CASSRDRGQPAFF.

In DNA form, the CDR3 reads TGCAGCGTTGAACGGCAGGGGGCTCGTCCTGAAGCTTTCTTT. This codes for CSVERQGARPEAFF. This chain joins TRBV29-1 and TRBJ1-1, with 8 bases aligning to TRBD1. The CDR3 covers 14 residues. V dropped 2 bases and J dropped 6; count of bases not matched to a gene: 8. The germline V gene has CDR1 SQVTM and CDR2 ANQGSEA.